These 7 T cell receptor beta chains were sequenced from one sample in a study of T-cell reconstitution after alpha-beta-depleted transplantation in children. Unique molecular identifiers were incorporated when the TCRbeta library was constructed. TCRdb re-analysed the PCR reads in MiXCR, keeping a single row per CDR3 protein. Of about 610,000 distinct CDR3 sequences listed, roughly a tenth are singletons. This material consisted of PBMCs from the stem cell graft donor, taken from the stem cell graft. The receptor set was obtained from a human donor who donated a stem cell graft to a child with acute myeloid leukemia.

The genes are TRBV7-6 and TRBJ2-1; a weak D match, TRBD1 (7 bases). The CDR3 covers 15 residues. Germline loops: CDR1 SGHVS, CDR2 FNYEAQ. The ends were cut back, 5 bases at V and 4 bases at J, with 15 bases in the middle. The CDR3 spells CASSLTGEEYNEQFF. The CDR3 DNA sequence: TGTGCCAGCAGCCTAACAGGGGAGGAGTACAATGAGCAGTTCTTC.

The V call is TRBV29-1, the J call TRBJ2-3, with TRBD1 matching over 7 bases. Germline V CDR1 and CDR2: SQVTM, ANQGSEA. The V gene end was trimmed by 6 bases and the J gene end by 2 bases; junction bases not matched to a gene: 14. The CDR3 consists of 16 residues. In nucleotides, the CDR3 is TGCAGCGTCGGCCCACAGGGGCGACGGTCCACAGATACGCAGTATTTT. Its translation is CSVGPQGRRSTDTQYF.

This clonotype was seen repeatedly, ten times or more. V and J are TRBV20-1 and TRBJ2-2; 9 positions match TRBD2. Germline values: CDR1 DFQATT, CDR2 SNEGSKA (reference sequence). The trim removed 6 bases at V and 4 bases at J, leaving 12 bases unmatched. This CDR3 contains 16 residues. CDR3 sequence (DNA): TGCAGTGCGAGACAATCTAGCGGGACCCTCACCGGGGAGCTGTTTTTT. Protein: CSARQSSGTLTGELFF.

This clonotype was recorded many times. V gene TRBV12-3 or TRBV12-4 combines with J gene TRBJ2-1, with TRBD2 as a possible D gene (6 bases). V was shortened by 6 bases and J by 3 bases, with 12 bases between the two germline ends. This CDR3 spans 14 amino acids. CDR3: CASRGGSDYNEQFF. The CDR3 DNA reads as TGTGCCAGCAGGGGAGGCAGCGACTACAATGAGCAGTTCTTC.

This clonotype was observed a handful of times. V is TRBV3-1 and J is TRBJ2-5, with TRBD2 identical over 7 bases. CDR1 is LGHDT and CDR2 is YNNKEL in the germline V gene (reference sequence). The CDR3 sequence is 15 residues long. V trimming: 5 bases; J trimming: 7 bases; junction bases outside the gene matches: 13. DNA for the CDR3: TGTGCCAGCAGCTCCGGCCGCGGGGGATTCGGGACCCAGTACTTC. Translating gives CASSSGRGGFGTQYF.

This chain connects TRBV6-1 to TRBJ2-7, with TRBD2 as a possible D gene (7 bases). CDR3 length equals 13 residues. The V end was cut by 8 bases, the J end by 1 base, with 12 bases between. Germline CDR1 is MNHNS and CDR2 is SASEGT. Here the CDR3 reads CASLKGGSYEQYF. CDR3 nucleotide sequence: TGTGCCAGCCTTAAGGGGGGGTCCTACGAGCAGTACTTC.

CDR3 in amino acids: CASSSTGTKTYNEQFF. CDR3 in DNA: TGCGCCAGCAGCTCGACCGGGACTAAAACCTACAATGAGCAGTTCTTC. The chain couples TRBV5-1 to TRBJ2-1; 7 bases are shared with TRBD2. The CDR3 consists of 16 residues. V gave up 3 bases and J gave up 2 bases; unmatched junction bases: 8. The germline V gene has CDR1 SGHRS and CDR2 YFSETQ.